The source of this T cell receptor beta chain is a study of blood T cell repertoires in COVID-19. Self-reported history from a screening survey and questionnaire set each donor's cohort. Original analysis: Reference gene primer amplification in the assay estimated nucleated cell counts. Measured with immunoSEQ multiplex PCR; TCRdb has only the in-frame clones, and not every one. V and J calls and clone size are given by that table; D and trimming were obtained from the DNA. The sample has 200,000 to 250,000 clones, around 87% seen once. The specimen sequenced was PBMCs or T cells enriched from blood (not recorded which). This clonotype was obtained from a woman in her 30s with acute COVID-19.

The CDR3 sequence: CASSGSSLAKNIQYF. The CDR3 DNA reads as TGTGCCAGCAGCGGCAGTTCCTTAGCCAAAAACATTCAGTACTTC. The chain couples TRBV4-2 to TRBJ2-4; D unresolved. V shed 5 bases and J shed 0 bases, with 11 bases lying between them. Germline V gene sequence: CDR1 LGHNA, CDR2 YNFKEQ. This CDR3 has 15 amino acids.